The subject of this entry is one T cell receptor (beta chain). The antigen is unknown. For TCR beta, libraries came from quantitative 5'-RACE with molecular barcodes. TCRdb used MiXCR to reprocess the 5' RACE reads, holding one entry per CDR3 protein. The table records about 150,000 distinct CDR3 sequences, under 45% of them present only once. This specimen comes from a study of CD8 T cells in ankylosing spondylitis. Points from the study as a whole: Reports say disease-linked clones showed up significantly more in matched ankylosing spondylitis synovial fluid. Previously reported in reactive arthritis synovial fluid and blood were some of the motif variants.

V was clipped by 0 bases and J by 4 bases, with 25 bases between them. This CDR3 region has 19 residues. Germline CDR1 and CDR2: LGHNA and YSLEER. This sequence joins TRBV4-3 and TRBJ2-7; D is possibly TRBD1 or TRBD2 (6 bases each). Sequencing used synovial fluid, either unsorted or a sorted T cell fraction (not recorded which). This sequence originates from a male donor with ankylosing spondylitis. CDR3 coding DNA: TGCGCCAGCAGCCAAGAGTTAGTTCCCTCGGGGGCGAATTTTTACGAGCAGTACTTC. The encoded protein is CASSQELVPSGANFYEQYF.